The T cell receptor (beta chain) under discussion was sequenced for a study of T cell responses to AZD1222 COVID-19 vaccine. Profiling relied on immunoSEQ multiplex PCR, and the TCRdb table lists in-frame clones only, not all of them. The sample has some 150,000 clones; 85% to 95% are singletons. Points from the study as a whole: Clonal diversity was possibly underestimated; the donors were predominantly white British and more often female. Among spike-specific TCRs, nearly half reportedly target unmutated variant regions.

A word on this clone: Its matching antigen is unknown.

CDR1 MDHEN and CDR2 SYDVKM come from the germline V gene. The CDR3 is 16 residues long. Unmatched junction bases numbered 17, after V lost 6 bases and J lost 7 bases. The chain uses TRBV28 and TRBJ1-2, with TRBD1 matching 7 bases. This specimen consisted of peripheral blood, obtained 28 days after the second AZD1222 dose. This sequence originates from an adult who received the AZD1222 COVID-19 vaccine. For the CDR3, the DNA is TGTGCCAGCAGCCTCCAGGGGGGACAGCGAAAGGGTGGCTACACCTTC. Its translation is CASSLQGGQRKGGYTF.